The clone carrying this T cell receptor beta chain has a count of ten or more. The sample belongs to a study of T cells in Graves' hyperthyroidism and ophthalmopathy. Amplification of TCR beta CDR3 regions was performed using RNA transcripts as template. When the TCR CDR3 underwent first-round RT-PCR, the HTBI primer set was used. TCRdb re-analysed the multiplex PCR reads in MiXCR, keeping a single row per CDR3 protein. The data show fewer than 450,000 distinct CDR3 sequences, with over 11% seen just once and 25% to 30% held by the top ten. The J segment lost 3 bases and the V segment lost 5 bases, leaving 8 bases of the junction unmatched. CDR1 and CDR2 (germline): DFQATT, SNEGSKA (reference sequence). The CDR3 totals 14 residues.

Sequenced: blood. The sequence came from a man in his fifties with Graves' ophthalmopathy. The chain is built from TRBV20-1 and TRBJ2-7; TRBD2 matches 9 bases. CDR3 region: CSAPGTSSLYEQYF. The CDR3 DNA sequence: TGCAGTGCTCCCGGGACTAGCTCCCTCTACGAGCAGTACTTC.